This T cell receptor (beta chain) was obtained from a study of blood T cell repertoires in COVID-19. The overall study: Acute-phase and convalescent COVID-19 samples originated in the United States, Italy and Spain. PBMCs, B-cell-depleted T cells, or T cells provided the cDNA or gDNA that made up the material.

Original processing methods: Reference gene primer amplification yielded estimated nucleated cell counts. Clones were read by immunoSEQ multiplex PCR, and TCRdb kept only the in-frame ones, dropping some. V and J calls and clone size are as listed in that table; D and trimming were resolved from the DNA. Among about 140,000 clones listed, more than 65% were seen once. Trimming removed 4 bases from V and 4 bases from J; junction bases left unmatched: 13. Germline-derived CDR1 and CDR2 are SGHNT and YENEEA. The CDR3 loop spans 17 amino acids. The chain has TRBV11-3 and TRBJ1-3; 7 bases are shared with TRBD1. The TCR originated in a man in his fifties or sixties with active or convalescent COVID-19. The material sequenced was peripheral blood. The CDR3 sequence: CASSSNNPTGSGNTIYF. CDR3 DNA sequence: TGTGCCAGCAGCTCTAATAACCCGACAGGGAGCGGAAACACCATATATTTT.